The 8 T cell receptor beta chains below all came from one sample that was sequenced in a study of multiple sclerosis patients with progressive multifocal leukoencephalopathy. Regarding time point: around 12 months of natalizumab therapy. Sequencing was performed with immunoSEQ multiplex PCR; in TCRdb, only in-frame clones are kept and a portion is missing. The sample contains around 30,000 clones, about 90% of which appear only once. The sequenced sample was PBMCs, obtained from a patient treated with natalizumab. The receptor source for this set is a human donor with multiple sclerosis.

V usage is TRBV5-1 and J usage is TRBJ1-4, with D possibly matching TRBD1 (5 bases). The CDR3 totals 13 residues. The V end lost 5 bases, the J end lost 8 bases, and 13 bases lay between the germline ends. Germline assignment: CDR1 SGHRS and CDR2 YFSETQ. The CDR3 DNA sequence: TGCGCCAGCAGTTTCGGGACTGAGGAAAAACTGTTTTTT. It yields the protein CASSFGTEEKLFF.

V is TRBV9 and J is TRBJ1-4; D uncertain. Germline V gene sequence: CDR1 SGDLS, CDR2 YYNGEE. The CDR3 is 13 residues long. Trimming cost V 0 bases and J 8 bases, with 8 bases left between them. The CDR3 DNA sequence: TGTGCCAGCAGCGTAGAGGGCCGGGAAAAACTGTTTTTT. It specifies CASSVEGREKLFF.

The CDR3 nucleotides are TGTGCCAGCAGCCACCGGAGCACAGATACGCAGTATTTT. Translation: CASSHRSTDTQYF. The V call is TRBV4-2, the J call TRBJ2-3; no reliable D call. V lost 3 bases and J lost 0, with 4 bases in between. CDR1 and CDR2 (germline): LGHNA, YNFKEQ. The CDR3 runs 13 residues.

The J gene is TRBJ1-4, the V gene TRBV15, with D possibly being TRBD1 (5 bases). Germline V gene data show CDR1 as LNHNV and CDR2 as YYDKDF (reference sequence). The CDR3 loop spans 12 amino acids. Trimming cost V 5 bases and J 8 bases, with 9 bases left between them. The CDR3 loop reads CATSLTGEKLFF. Here the CDR3 DNA reads TGTGCCACCAGCCTTACAGGAGAAAAACTGTTTTTT.

The chain recombines TRBV7-9 with TRBJ1-1; D is perhaps TRBD1 (6 bases). V lost 3 bases and J lost 4, with 12 bases in between. Germline lookup yields CDR1 SEHNR and CDR2 FQNEAQ (reference sequence). The CDR3 has 14 amino acids. Here the CDR3 reads CASSFTGLGTEAFF. For the CDR3, the DNA is TGTGCCAGCAGCTTTACAGGGTTGGGCACTGAAGCTTTCTTT.

The V and J genes are TRBV2 and TRBJ1-1, with D perhaps TRBD1 (6 bases). The germline V gene has CDR1 SNHLY and CDR2 FYNNEI. The CDR3 sequence is 14 residues long. V was pared by 6 bases and J by 5 bases, with 16 bases between. The CDR3 loop is CASRPGQGRTEAFF. The CDR3 DNA is TGTGCCAGCAGACCGGGACAAGGAAGGACTGAAGCTTTCTTT.

The V gene is TRBV6-1, the J gene TRBJ1-2, with D possibly TRBD1 on 6 matching bases. Germline V lookup: CDR1 MNHNS, CDR2 SASEGT. The ends were cut back, 9 bases at V and 4 bases at J, with 15 bases in the middle. This CDR3 is 13 amino acids long. This CDR3 is CASGQLQSYGYTF. CDR3 bases: TGTGCCAGTGGACAGCTTCAATCCTATGGCTACACCTTC.

The V and J genes are TRBV7-6 and TRBJ2-3; D possibly corresponds to TRBD2 (6 bases). CDR3 length: 14 residues. Trimming stripped 3 bases from V and 5 bases from J, with 12 bases between. Germline V lookup: CDR1 SGHVS, CDR2 FNYEAQ. The CDR3 protein is CASSLAGGEDTQYF. CDR3 nucleotide sequence: TGTGCCAGCAGCTTGGCCGGGGGAGAAGATACGCAGTATTTT.